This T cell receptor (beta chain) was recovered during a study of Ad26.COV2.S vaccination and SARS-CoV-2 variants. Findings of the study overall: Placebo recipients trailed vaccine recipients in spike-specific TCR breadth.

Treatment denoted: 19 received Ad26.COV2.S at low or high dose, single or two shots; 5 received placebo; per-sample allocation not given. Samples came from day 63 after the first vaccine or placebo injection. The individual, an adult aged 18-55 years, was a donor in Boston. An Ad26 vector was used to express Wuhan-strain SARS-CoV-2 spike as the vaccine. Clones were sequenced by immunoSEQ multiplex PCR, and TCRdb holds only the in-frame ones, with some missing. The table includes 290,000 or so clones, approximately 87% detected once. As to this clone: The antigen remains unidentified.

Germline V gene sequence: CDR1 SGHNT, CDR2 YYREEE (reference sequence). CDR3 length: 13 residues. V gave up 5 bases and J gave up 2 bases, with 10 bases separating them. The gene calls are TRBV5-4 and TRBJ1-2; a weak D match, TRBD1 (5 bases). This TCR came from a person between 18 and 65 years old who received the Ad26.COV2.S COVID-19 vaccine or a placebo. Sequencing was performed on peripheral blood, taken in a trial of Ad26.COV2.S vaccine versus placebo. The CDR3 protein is CASRGRSNYGYTF. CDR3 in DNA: TGTGCCAGCAGGGGACGGAGCAACTATGGCTACACCTTC. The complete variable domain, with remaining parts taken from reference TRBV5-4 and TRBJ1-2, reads ETGVTQSPTHLIKTRGQQVTLRCSSQSGHNTVSWYQQALGQGPQFIFQYYREEENGRGNFPPRFSGLQFPNYSSELNVNALELDDSALYLCASRGRSNYGYTFGSGTRLTVV.